One and the same sample provided the 15 T cell receptor beta chains below, sequenced in a study of T cells after posttransplantation cyclophosphamide. Produced via immunoSEQ multiplex PCR; TCRdb's table is partial and in-frame only. The table includes over 10,000 clones, over 2% detected once. Cyclophosphamide on days +3 and +4 followed busulfan-fludarabine conditioning and a marrow graft. This sample comprised PBMCs, obtained after allogeneic stem cell transplant with posttransplant cyclophosphamide. These receptors were obtained from a young adult male patient who received an allogeneic stem cell transplant from a related donor, was CMV-positive, and had no GVHD. Some T cells may have come from the graft donor.

The chain combines TRBV5-4 with TRBJ2-2; D call uncertain. The CDR3 loop spans 13 amino acids. The germline V gene encodes CDR1 SGHNT and CDR2 YYREEE (reference sequence). Trimming removed 0 bases at V and 5 bases at J, with 5 bases between. DNA of the CDR3: TGTGCCAGCAGCTTGGGTCCTACCGGGGAGCTGTTTTTT. This gives the protein CASSLGPTGELFF.

This clone was seen only a few times. The chain carries TRBV7-2 and TRBJ2-3; D possibly corresponds to TRBD2 (5 bases). Trimming removed 2 bases from V and 6 bases from J, with 6 bases in between. CDR1 is SGHTA and CDR2 is FQGNSA in the germline V gene. CDR3 length equals 12 residues. The DNA of the CDR3 is TGTGCCAGCAGCTTATCTAGCGATACGCAGTATTTT. It is translated as CASSLSSDTQYF.

This clone has a handful of counts. V is TRBV7-9 and J is TRBJ1-2; TRBD1 is a possible D gene (5 bases). Trimming cost V 3 bases and J 2 bases, with 10 bases left between them. Germline loops: CDR1 SEHNR, CDR2 FQNEAQ (reference sequence). This CDR3 is 14 amino acids long. The CDR3 spells CASSFDRVNYGYTF. The CDR3 nucleotides are TGTGCCAGCAGCTTCGACAGAGTAAACTATGGCTACACCTTC.

The chain uses TRBV11-3 and TRBJ2-1, with TRBD2 identical over 13 bases. The trim removed 5 bases at V and 1 base at J, leaving 14 bases unmatched. The CDR3 spans 20 residues. CDR1 and CDR2 from the germline V gene are SGHNT and YENEEA. The CDR3 sequence: CASSTRQRTSGSPSYNEQFF. The CDR3 DNA is TGTGCCAGCAGCACCCGACAGCGGACTAGCGGGAGCCCTTCCTACAATGAGCAGTTCTTC.

This clone was detected a few times. The V gene is TRBV1, the J gene TRBJ1-1; whether TRBD1, the table's D call, matches the DNA was not checked. TRBV1 is annotated as a pseudogene. This CDR3 contains 16 residues. CDR3 loop: CTSSHLQDREGTEAFF. CDR3 DNA: TGCACCAGCAGCCACCTCCAGGACAGGGAGGGCACTGAAGCTTTCTTT.

V usage is TRBV13 and J usage is TRBJ2-3, with 8 bases fitting TRBD1. V shed 9 bases and J 4 bases; nucleotides not matched to a gene: 6. CDR3 length: 13 amino acids. Germline V lookup: CDR1 PRHDT, CDR2 FYEKMQ (reference sequence). Here the CDR3 DNA reads TGTGCCAGTGAGGACAGGGTGGCAGATACGCAGTATTTT. Translation: CASEDRVADTQYF.

The chain carries TRBV6-5 and TRBJ2-5; 9 bases align to TRBD2. The ends lost 0 bases at V and 1 base at J; junction bases unmatched: 3. The CDR3 loop spans 16 amino acids. Germline assignment: CDR1 MNHEY and CDR2 SVGAGI. The CDR3 loop is CASSYSLAGFQETQYF. The CDR3 nucleotides are TGTGCCAGCAGTTACTCTCTAGCGGGGTTCCAAGAGACCCAGTACTTC.

The chain recombines TRBV5-1 with TRBJ2-3, with unresolved D. The CDR3 spans 15 residues. CDR1 and CDR2 (germline): SGHRS, YFSETQ. V lost 0 bases and J lost 6, with 14 bases in between. CDR3 region: CASSLAWSWADTQYF. CDR3 nucleotides: TGCGCCAGCAGCTTGGCTTGGTCGTGGGCCGATACGCAGTATTTT.

There are a few counts of this clone. The gene calls are TRBV28 and TRBJ2-4; D unclear. Per germline, CDR1 MDHEN and CDR2 SYDVKM. Trimming took off 2 bases at V and 5 bases at J, with 7 bases between the two ends. The CDR3 loop spans 13 amino acids. This CDR3 is CASSLSDENIQYF. The CDR3 DNA follows: TGTGCCAGCAGTTTAAGCGATGAAAACATTCAGTACTTC.

This clone has only a few counts. This chain connects TRBV28 to TRBJ2-5, with 8 bases matching TRBD2. V lost 1 base and J lost 4; bases outside the gene matches: 8. Germline-derived CDR1 and CDR2 are MDHEN and SYDVKM. CDR3 length: 16 residues. CDR3 region: CASSLYDGRGGETQYF. The CDR3 DNA is TGTGCCAGCAGTTTATACGACGGGAGGGGTGGAGAGACCCAGTACTTC.

This clone was detected only a few times. The gene calls are TRBV18 and TRBJ1-1; D is unresolved. V was clipped by 1 base and J by 3 bases, with 15 bases between them. Germline V gene sequence: CDR1 KGHSH, CDR2 LQKENI. This CDR3 has 16 amino acids. CDR3 nucleotide sequence: TGTGCCAGCTCACCACGGACCCCCGAGAGGGACACTGAAGCTTTCTTT. This sequence encodes CASSPRTPERDTEAFF.

This chain uses TRBV6-5 with TRBJ2-5; 9 bases are shared with TRBD1. The J segment lost 5 bases and the V segment lost 7 bases, leaving 11 bases of the junction unmatched. Germline loops: CDR1 MNHEY, CDR2 SVGAGI. This CDR3 is built from 15 residues. The CDR3 region has the DNA TGTGCCAGCAACAACAGGGGGCTTGAAGGGGAGACCCAGTACTTC. Protein product: CASNNRGLEGETQYF.

This clone occurred a few times. This chain uses TRBV4-1 with TRBJ2-7; weak D call: TRBD1 (6 bases). Per the germline V gene, CDR1 is MGHRA and CDR2 is YSYEKL. The ends were cut back, 2 bases at V and 0 bases at J, with 8 bases in the middle. The CDR3 spans 14 residues. The CDR3 loop reads CASSQSDSSYEQYF. Written as DNA, the CDR3 is TGCGCCAGCAGCCAATCGGACAGCTCCTACGAGCAGTACTTC.

In DNA, the CDR3 is TGTGCCAGCAGCTTTTATGGGGCCACAGATACGCAGTATTTT. It translates to CASSFYGATDTQYF. The chain employs TRBV5-5 and TRBJ2-3; D might be TRBD1 (5 bases). Germline loops: CDR1 SGHKS, CDR2 YYEKEE (reference sequence). This CDR3 spans 14 amino acids. V gave up 2 bases and J gave up 2 bases, with 9 bases separating them.

This chain uses TRBV18 with TRBJ1-3; D gene ambiguous. This CDR3 is built from 17 residues. V shed 3 bases and J shed 0 bases, with 15 bases lying between them. Germline CDR1 KGHSH, CDR2 LQKENI. Here the CDR3 reads CASSPAAFPGSGNTIYF. In DNA, the CDR3 is TGTGCCAGCTCACCGGCGGCGTTTCCGGGCTCTGGAAACACCATATATTTT.